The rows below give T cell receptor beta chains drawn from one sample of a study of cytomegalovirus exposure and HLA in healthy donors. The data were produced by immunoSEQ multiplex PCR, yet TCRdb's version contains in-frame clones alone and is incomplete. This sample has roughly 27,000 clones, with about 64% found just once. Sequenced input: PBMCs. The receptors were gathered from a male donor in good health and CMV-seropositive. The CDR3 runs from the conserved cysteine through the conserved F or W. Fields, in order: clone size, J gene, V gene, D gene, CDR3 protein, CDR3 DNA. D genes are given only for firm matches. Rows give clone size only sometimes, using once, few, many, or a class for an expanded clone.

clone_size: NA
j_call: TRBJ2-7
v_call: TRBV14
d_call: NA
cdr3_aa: CASSQVGVSVIF
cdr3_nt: TGTGCCAGCAGCCAAGTAGGGGTCTCGGTCATCTTC

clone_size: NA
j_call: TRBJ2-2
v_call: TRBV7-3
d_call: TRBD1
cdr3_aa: CASRPTGGNTGELFF
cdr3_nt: TGTGCCAGCAGGCCGACAGGGGGAAACACCGGGGAGCTGTTTTTT

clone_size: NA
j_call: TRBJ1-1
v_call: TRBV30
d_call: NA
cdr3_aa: CAWSVNSGFTEAFF
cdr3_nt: TGTGCCTGGAGTGTAAATTCGGGGTTCACTGAAGCTTTCTTT

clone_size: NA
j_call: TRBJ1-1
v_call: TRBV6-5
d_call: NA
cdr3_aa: CASRGTLDTEAFF
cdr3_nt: TGTGCCAGCCGCGGGACCTTGGACACTGAAGCTTTCTTT

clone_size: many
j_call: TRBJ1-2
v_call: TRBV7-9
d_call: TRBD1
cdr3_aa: CASNGYGQALANYGYTF
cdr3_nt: TGTGCCAGCAACGGATACGGACAGGCGCTAGCTAACTATGGCTACACCTTC

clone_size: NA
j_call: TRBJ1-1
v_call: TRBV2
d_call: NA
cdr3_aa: CASSLGENTEAFF
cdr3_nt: TGTGCCAGCAGCCTAGGGGAAAACACTGAAGCTTTCTTT

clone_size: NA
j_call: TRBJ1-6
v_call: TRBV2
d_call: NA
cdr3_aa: CASRSGDGLSSPLHF
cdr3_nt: TGTGCCAGCAGGTCGGGAGACGGGCTGTCTTCACCCCTCCACTTT

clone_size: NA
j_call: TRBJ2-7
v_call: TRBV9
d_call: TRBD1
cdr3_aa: CASSVATGDEQYF
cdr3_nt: TGTGCCAGCAGCGTAGCGACAGGGGACGAGCAGTACTTC

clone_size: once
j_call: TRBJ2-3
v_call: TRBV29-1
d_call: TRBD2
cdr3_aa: CSATLAGGHPDTQYF
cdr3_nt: TGCAGCGCTACACTAGCGGGAGGGCACCCAGATACGCAGTATTTT

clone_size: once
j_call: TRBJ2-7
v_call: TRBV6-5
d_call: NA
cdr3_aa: CASSYRDRFSEQYF
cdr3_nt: TGTGCCAGCAGTTACCGAGACAGATTTTCAGAGCAGTACTTC

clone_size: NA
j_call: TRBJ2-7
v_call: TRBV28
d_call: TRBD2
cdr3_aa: CASSRGGYEQYF
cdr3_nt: TGTGCCAGCAGCCGGGGGGGGTACGAGCAGTACTTC

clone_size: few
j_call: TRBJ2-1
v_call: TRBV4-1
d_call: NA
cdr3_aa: CASSQETAESGREQFF
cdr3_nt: TGCGCCAGCAGCCAAGAAACTGCCGAATCGGGGAGAGAGCAGTTCTTC

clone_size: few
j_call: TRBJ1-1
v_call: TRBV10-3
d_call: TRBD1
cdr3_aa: CAISNPGQGGTEAFF
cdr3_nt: TGTGCCATTTCAAACCCGGGACAGGGGGGAACTGAAGCTTTCTTT

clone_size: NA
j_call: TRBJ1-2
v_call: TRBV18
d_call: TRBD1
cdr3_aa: CASSRQGDGYTF
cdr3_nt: TGTGCCAGCTCACGACAGGGGGATGGCTACACCTTC

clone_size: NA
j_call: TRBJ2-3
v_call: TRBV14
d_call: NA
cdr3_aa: CASSQAGTHTDTQYF
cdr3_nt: TGTGCCAGCAGCCAAGCCGGGACACACACAGATACGCAGTATTTT

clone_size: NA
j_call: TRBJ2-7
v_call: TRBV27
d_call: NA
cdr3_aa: CDEPEPSSYEQYF
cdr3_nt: TGTGACGAACCCGAGCCGAGCTCCTACGAGCAGTACTTC

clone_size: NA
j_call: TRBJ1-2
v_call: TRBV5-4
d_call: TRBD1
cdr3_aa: CASSLAGTGINYGYTF
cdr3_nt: TGTGCCAGCAGCTTGGCCGGGACAGGTATTAACTATGGCTACACCTTC

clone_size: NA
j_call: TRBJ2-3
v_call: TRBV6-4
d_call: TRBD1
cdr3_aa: CASSAGTGNADTQYF
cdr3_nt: TGTGCCAGCAGCGCGGGGACAGGGAACGCAGATACGCAGTATTTT

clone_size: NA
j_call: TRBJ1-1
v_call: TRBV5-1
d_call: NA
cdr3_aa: CASSLSKGPMNTEAFF
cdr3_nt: TGCGCCAGCAGCTTGAGCAAGGGGCCGATGAACACTGAAGCTTTCTTT

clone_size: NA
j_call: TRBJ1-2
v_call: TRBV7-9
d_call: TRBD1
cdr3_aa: CASSRQGDGYTF
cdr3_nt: TGTGCCAGCAGCCGACAGGGGGACGGCTACACCTTC

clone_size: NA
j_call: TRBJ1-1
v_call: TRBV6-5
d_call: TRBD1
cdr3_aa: CASSRDRSNTEAFF
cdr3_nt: TGTGCCAGCAGCCGGGACAGGAGTAACACTGAAGCTTTCTTT

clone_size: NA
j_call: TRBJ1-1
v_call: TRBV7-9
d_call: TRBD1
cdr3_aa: CASSIRTGHRSEAFF
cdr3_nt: TGTGCCAGCAGCATCCGGACAGGCCATCGGTCTGAAGCTTTCTTT

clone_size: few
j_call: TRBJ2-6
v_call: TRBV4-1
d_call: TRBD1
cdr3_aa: CASSQRQGAGANVLTF
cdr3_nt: TGCGCCAGCAGCCAAAGACAGGGGGCTGGGGCCAACGTCCTGACTTTC

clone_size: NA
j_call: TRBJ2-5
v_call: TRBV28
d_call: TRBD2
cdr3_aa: CASSRTSGRRETQYF
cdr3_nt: TGTGCCAGCAGTCGGACTAGCGGGAGGCGCGAGACCCAGTACTTC

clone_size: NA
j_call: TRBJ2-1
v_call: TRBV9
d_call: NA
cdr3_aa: CASSPRPGIAYNEQFF
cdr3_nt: TGTGCCAGCAGCCCCCGGCCGGGAATTGCCTACAATGAGCAGTTCTTC

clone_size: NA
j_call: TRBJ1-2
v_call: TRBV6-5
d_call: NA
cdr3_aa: CASSPTGILGYGYTF
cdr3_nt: TGTGCCAGCAGCCCGACAGGTATCCTCGGTTATGGCTACACCTTC

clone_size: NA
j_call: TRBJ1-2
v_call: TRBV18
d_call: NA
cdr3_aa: CASSPASGYTF
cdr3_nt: TGTGCCAGCTCACCTGCGAGTGGCTACACCTTC

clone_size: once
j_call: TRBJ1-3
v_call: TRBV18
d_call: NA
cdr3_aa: CASSPGTPLGNTIYF
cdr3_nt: TGTGCCAGCTCACCCGGGACACCGCTAGGAAACACCATATATTTT

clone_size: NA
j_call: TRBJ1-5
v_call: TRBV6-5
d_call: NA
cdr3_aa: CASSRLGGSNQPQHF
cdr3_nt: TGTGCCAGCAGCCGCTTGGGGGGTTCCAATCAGCCCCAGCATTTT

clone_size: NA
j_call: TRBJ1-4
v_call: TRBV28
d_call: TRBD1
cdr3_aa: CASITGTGPNEKLFF
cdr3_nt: TGTGCCAGCATTACCGGGACAGGACCTAATGAAAAACTGTTTTTT

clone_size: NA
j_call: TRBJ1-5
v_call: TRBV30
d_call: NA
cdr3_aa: CAWSTSGRYNQPQHF
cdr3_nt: TGTGCCTGGAGTACGTCAGGGAGGTACAATCAGCCCCAGCATTTT

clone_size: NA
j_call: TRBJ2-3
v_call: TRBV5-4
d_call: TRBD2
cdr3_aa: CASTRGTSGGGNTDTQYF
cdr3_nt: TGTGCCAGCACGAGAGGGACTAGCGGGGGGGGGAACACAGATACGCAGTATTTT

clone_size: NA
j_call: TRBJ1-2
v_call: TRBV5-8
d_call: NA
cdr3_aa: CASSLDTRYGYTF
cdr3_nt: TGTGCCAGCAGCTTGGACACAAGATATGGCTACACCTTC

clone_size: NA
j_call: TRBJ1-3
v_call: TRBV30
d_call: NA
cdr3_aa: CAWRGGAGNTIYF
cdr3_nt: TGTGCCTGGAGGGGGGGGGCTGGAAACACCATATATTTT

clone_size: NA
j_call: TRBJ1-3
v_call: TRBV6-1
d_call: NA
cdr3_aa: CASSASNGISSGNTIYF
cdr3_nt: TGTGCCAGCAGTGCTTCAAACGGGATTAGCTCTGGAAACACCATATATTTT

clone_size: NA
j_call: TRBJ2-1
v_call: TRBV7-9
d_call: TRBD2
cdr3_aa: CASSTHSGGAWAEQFF
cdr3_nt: TGTGCCAGCAGCACTCATAGCGGGGGGGCATGGGCTGAGCAGTTCTTC

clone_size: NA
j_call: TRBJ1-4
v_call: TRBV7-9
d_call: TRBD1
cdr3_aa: CASSSGQGREKLFF
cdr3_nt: TGTGCCAGCAGCTCTGGACAGGGGAGGGAAAAACTGTTTTTT